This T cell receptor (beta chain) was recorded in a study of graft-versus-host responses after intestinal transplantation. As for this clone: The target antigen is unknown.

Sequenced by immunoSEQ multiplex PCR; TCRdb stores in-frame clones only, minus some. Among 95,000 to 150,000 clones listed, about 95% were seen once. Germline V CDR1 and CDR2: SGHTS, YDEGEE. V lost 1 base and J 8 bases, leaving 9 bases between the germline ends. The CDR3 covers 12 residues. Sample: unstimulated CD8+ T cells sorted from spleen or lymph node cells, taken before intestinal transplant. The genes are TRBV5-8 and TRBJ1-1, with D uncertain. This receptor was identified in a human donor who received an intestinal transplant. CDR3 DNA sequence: TGTGCCAGCAGCTTGCCTGGACCCGAAGCTTTCTTT. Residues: CASSLPGPEAFF. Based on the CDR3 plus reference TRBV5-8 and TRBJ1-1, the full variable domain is EAGVTQSPTHLIKTRGQQATLRCSPISGHTSVYWYQQALGLGLQFLLWYDEGEERNRGNFPPRFSGRQFPNYSSELNVNALELEDSALYLCASSLPGPEAFFGQGTRLTVV.